The 19 T cell receptor beta chains listed next were all sequenced from one sample in a study of shared clonotypes between healthy human individuals. Assay: immunoSEQ multiplex PCR; the TCRdb copy retains only in-frame clones and omits some. The sample shows approximately 530,000 clones, less than 96% of them seen only once. The specimen was naive CD4+ T cells sorted from blood. This sample's subset: CD45RA+ positively selected. Receptor source: a woman aged 25 to 45 in good health.

The rearrangement uses TRBV5-1 and TRBJ2-5, with 8 positions matching TRBD2. CDR1 and CDR2 (germline): SGHRS, YFSETQ. The CDR3 loop spans 17 amino acids. V lost 4 bases to trimming and J lost 5 bases; unmatched junction nucleotides: 16. As DNA, the CDR3 is TGCGCCAGCAGCCCACGGAGAGCGGGAGCGCCCAGGGAGACCCAGTACTTC. This gives the protein CASSPRRAGAPRETQYF.

The table lists this clone with a count of one. V gene TRBV6-5 combines with J gene TRBJ2-5; weak D call: TRBD2 (6 bases). The J call could be wrong; TRBJ2-7 is a better fit for the DNA end. The germline gives CDR1 MNHEY, CDR2 SVGAGI. The CDR3 contains 14 residues. The CDR3 DNA follows: TGTGCCAGCAGTTACGCGACGGGAGTATACGAGCAGTACTTC. Residues: CASSYATGVYEQYF.

V is TRBV7-2 and J is TRBJ2-6, with D hard to call. Trimming took off 0 bases at V and 2 bases at J, with 20 bases between the two ends. This CDR3 is built from 20 residues. Germline values: CDR1 SGHTA, CDR2 FQGNSA. CDR3 sequence: CASSLAKRPKGAAGANVLTF. For the CDR3, the DNA is TGTGCCAGCAGCTTAGCGAAGAGGCCCAAGGGCGCTGCTGGGGCCAACGTCCTGACTTTC.

The CDR3 DNA sequence: TGTGCCAGCTCACGGTACAGGGACCGCATCCCTTACGAGCAGTACTTC. Amino acids: CASSRYRDRIPYEQYF. This chain connects TRBV18 to TRBJ2-7; a possible D gene is TRBD1 (6 bases). Germline assignment: CDR1 KGHSH and CDR2 LQKENI. CDR3 length equals 16 residues. V dropped 4 bases and J dropped 4 bases, with 20 bases sitting between them.

The chain has TRBV6-6 and TRBJ2-2; 8 bases agree with TRBD1. The CDR3 covers 15 residues. Germline lookup yields CDR1 MNHNY and CDR2 SVGAGI (reference sequence). Unmatched junction bases numbered 3, after V lost 5 bases and J lost 1 base. This CDR3 reads CASSPGQGNTGELFF. CDR3 sequence (DNA): TGTGCCAGCAGTCCCGGACAGGGGAACACCGGGGAGCTGTTTTTT.

The J gene is TRBJ1-2, the V gene TRBV7-1, with D hard to call. TRBV7-1 is filed as an ORF, its function uncertain. The length of the CDR3 is 12 residues. V lost 5 bases to trimming and J lost 3 bases, with 7 bases between them. Here the CDR3 DNA reads TGTGCCAGCAGCCGCGACCACTATGGCTACACCTTC. Translating gives CASSRDHYGYTF.

The chain has TRBV19 and TRBJ1-1; TRBD1 might be the D (6 bases). Trimming left V 3 bases short and J 4 bases short, with 15 bases between. This CDR3 has 15 amino acids. CDR1 is LNHDA and CDR2 is SQIVND in the germline V gene (reference sequence). CDR3 region: CASSIPGGASTEAFF. DNA of the CDR3: TGTGCCAGTAGTATCCCCGGGGGGGCGAGCACTGAAGCTTTCTTT. Supplemented by reference TRBV19 and TRBJ1-1, the full variable domain reads DGGITQSPKYLFRKEGQNVTLSCEQNLNHDAMYWYRQDPGQGLRLIYYSQIVNDFQKGDIAEGYSVSREKKESFPLTVTSAQKNPTAFYLCASSIPGGASTEAFFGQGTRLTVV.

In this sample, this clone turned up once. V is TRBV2 and J is TRBJ1-2; perhaps TRBD1 as D (5 bases). Germline CDR1 reads SNHLY; CDR2 reads FYNNEI. The CDR3 contains 13 residues. The ends were cut back, 7 bases at V and 6 bases at J, with 15 bases in the middle. CDR3 sequence (DNA): TGTGCCAGCATGTGGCAGGGCACTCATGGCTACACCTTC. Protein product: CASMWQGTHGYTF.

This clone was picked up one time. This chain connects TRBV18 to TRBJ2-7; 10 bases line up with TRBD1. Unmatched junction bases numbered 5, after V lost 2 bases and J lost 4 bases. The CDR3 covers 15 residues. Per germline, CDR1 KGHSH and CDR2 LQKENI. Here the CDR3 DNA reads TGTGCCAGCTCACCAAGCTGGGACAGGGGATACGAGCAGTACTTC. Amino acid sequence: CASSPSWDRGYEQYF.

The chain has TRBV15 and TRBJ2-1, with 11 bases that match TRBD1. V lost 4 bases, J lost 9 bases, and 8 bases stayed unmatched. Germline assignment: CDR1 LNHNV and CDR2 YYDKDF (reference sequence). The CDR3 sequence is 15 residues long. Here the CDR3 DNA reads TGTGCCACCAGCACCCCGGGACAGGGGGTCACTGAGCAGTTCTTC. This sequence encodes CATSTPGQGVTEQFF. The entire variable domain, with the rest obtained from reference TRBV15 and TRBJ2-1, is as follows: DAMVIQNPRYQVTQFGKPVTLSCSQTLNHNVMYWYQQKSSQAPKLLFHYYDKDFNNEADTPDNFQSRRPNTSFCFLDIRSPGLGDTAMYLCATSTPGQGVTEQFFGPGTRLTVL.

The rearrangement links TRBV5-6 to TRBJ2-3; D is ambiguous. Germline V gene data show CDR1 as SGHDT and CDR2 as YYEEEE. The germline V and J ends were trimmed by 4 bases and 6 bases, with 27 bases remaining between them. The CDR3 totals 18 residues. The CDR3 region is CASSIGLMRFGISDTQYF. The CDR3 region has the DNA TGTGCCAGCAGCATAGGCCTGATGCGCTTTGGAATATCGGATACGCAGTATTTT.

The chain employs TRBV19 and TRBJ1-5; 9 bases line up with TRBD1. V shed 1 base, J shed 2 bases, and the junction held 6 bases outside the gene matches. Per the germline V gene, CDR1 is LNHDA and CDR2 is SQIVND (reference sequence). The CDR3 length is 17 residues. The CDR3 region has the DNA TGTGCCAGTAGTATAGGGTGGACAGGGGCCGGCAATCAGCCCCAGCATTTT. As protein: CASSIGWTGAGNQPQHF.

The CDR3 loop reads CASSLVLQSSGNTIYF. DNA for the CDR3: TGCGCCAGCAGCTTGGTATTACAGAGCTCTGGAAACACCATATATTTT. J is TRBJ1-3 and V is TRBV5-1; D is undetermined. This CDR3 is 16 amino acids long. V shed 0 bases and J shed 0 bases, with 10 bases lying between them. Germline lookup yields CDR1 SGHRS and CDR2 YFSETQ.

V gene TRBV5-1 combines with J gene TRBJ1-1, with 9 positions matching TRBD1. V gave up 3 bases and J gave up 3 bases; unmatched junction bases: 0. CDR3 size: 13 residues. The germline V gene has CDR1 SGHRS and CDR2 YFSETQ. The CDR3 loop reads CASSWTGDTEAFF. The CDR3 coding sequence is TGCGCCAGCAGCTGGACAGGGGACACTGAAGCTTTCTTT. The full variable domain, its missing parts supplied by reference TRBV5-1 and TRBJ1-1, is KAGVTQTPRYLIKTRGQQVTLSCSPISGHRSVSWYQQTPGQGLQFLFEYFSETQRNKGNFPGRFSGRQFSNSRSEMNVSTLELGDSALYLCASSWTGDTEAFFGQGTRLTVV.

The chain joins TRBV28 to TRBJ2-1; D is unresolved. Trimming removed 7 bases at V and 6 bases at J, with 10 bases between. CDR3 length: 12 amino acids. The germline V gene has CDR1 MDHEN and CDR2 SYDVKM. CDR3 sequence: CASTLAPNEQFF. CDR3 bases: TGTGCCAGCACCCTCGCCCCCAATGAGCAGTTCTTC.

This chain links TRBV5-1 with TRBJ2-7, with D hard to call. The germline gives CDR1 SGHRS, CDR2 YFSETQ. The CDR3 loop spans 12 amino acids. V was shortened by 4 bases and J by 6 bases, with 11 bases between the two germline ends. CDR3 nucleotide sequence: TGCGCCAGCAGCCGCGATTTGGGCGAGCAGTACTTC. Translating it yields CASSRDLGEQYF.

This clone was found once. The chain is built from TRBV28 and TRBJ1-2; a weak D match, TRBD1 (5 bases). Germline lookup yields CDR1 MDHEN and CDR2 SYDVKM. V was trimmed by 6 bases and J by 4 bases, leaving 18 bases between them. The CDR3 has 15 residues. DNA of the CDR3: TGTGCCAGCAGCCGGGGACTGGGTTCTACCTATGGCTACACCTTC. This translates into CASSRGLGSTYGYTF.

The chain combines TRBV4-1 with TRBJ2-7; 13 bases are shared with TRBD2. CDR1 is MGHRA and CDR2 is YSYEKL in the germline V gene. Germline trimming cut 4 bases from V and 2 bases from J; bases unmatched to any gene: 11. The CDR3 totals 18 residues. In DNA, the CDR3 is TGCGCCAGCAGCCCCCGAGGACTAGCGGGAGAGCACACCTACGAGCAGTACTTC. Amino acid sequence: CASSPRGLAGEHTYEQYF.

The chain has TRBV6-1 and TRBJ1-4; TRBD1 might be the D (6 bases). CDR3 length: 14 amino acids. The V gene's germline CDR1 is MNHNS and CDR2 SASEGT. Trimming left V 10 bases short and J 1 base short, with 13 bases between. The CDR3 region is CAISGQRTNEKLFF. The CDR3 bases are TGTGCCATCAGCGGACAGAGAACTAATGAAAAACTGTTTTTT.